This entry describes one TCR beta chain. No antigen is known for it. The sample originates from a study of cytomegalovirus exposure and HLA in healthy donors. Primers included in the PCR were 60 Vbeta and 13 Jbeta primers. Data came from immunoSEQ multiplex PCR; TCRdb stores just in-frame clones and leaves some out. Here the sample spans 240,000 or so clones, more than 75% being singletons. The ends were cut back, 1 base at V and 9 bases at J, with 10 bases in the middle. The CDR3 has 13 residues. Germline V gives CDR1 MNHNS, CDR2 SASEGT. Overall study results and limits: It was assumed in the presence/absence analyses that sequencing depth was roughly uniform across donors. Researchers counted 164 TCR beta chains as cytomegalovirus-associated. Common viral pathogens (according to a later analysis) appeared linked to several of the most significant clusters. Indistinguishable V segments, including TRBV6-2 and TRBV6-3, were excluded.

The chain combines TRBV6-1 with TRBJ2-4, with D tentatively TRBD1 (6 bases). The TCR originated in a woman aged 40-49 years in good health and CMV-seropositive. The sequencing input was PBMCs. The CDR3 DNA reads as TGTGCCAGCAGTGAAGTCAGGGGCGGCATTCAGTACTTC. Its protein product is CASSEVRGGIQYF.